This T cell receptor beta chain was captured by sequencing in a study of identical twins. The CDR3 sequence is 14 residues long. Germline loops: CDR1 LNHDA, CDR2 SQIVND (reference sequence). The V end lost 6 bases, the J end lost 2 bases, and 12 bases lay between the germline ends. TCRdb redid the calling of the 5' RACE reads with MiXCR, one entry per CDR3 protein. Among some 630,000 distinct CDR3 sequences listed, under 8.5% were seen once. As regards this clonotype: What it recognizes is unknown.

Study-wide findings and caveats: Monozygotic twin pairs showed more out-of-frame TCR alpha sharing than models estimated.

The sample also formed part of further work on yellow fever vaccine responses in identical twins.

The source material was PBMCs. The clonotype was recovered from a woman younger than 35 in good health. J is TRBJ2-3 and V is TRBV19; tentatively, D is TRBD1 (6 bases). CDR3 in amino acids: CASSPGHTTDTQYF. CDR3 coding DNA: TGTGCCAGTAGCCCGGGACACACCACAGATACGCAGTATTTT.